This T cell receptor beta chain was recorded in a study of cytomegalovirus exposure and HLA in healthy donors. The study's findings and limits: Cytomegalovirus-associated TCR beta chains were listed, numbering roughly 150. The analysis excluded some indistinguishable V segments, including TRBV6-2 and TRBV6-3.

In the PCR, 60 Vbeta and 13 Jbeta primers were used. Original analysis: In a later analysis, 79 million or so unique TCR beta chains included roughly 11 million shared by two or more donors. Generated by immunoSEQ multiplex PCR, the TCRdb table keeps only in-frame clones and is missing some. V, J and clone size reflect that table, while D and trimming were determined from the DNA. The table lists roughly 130,000 clones, 75% to 90% of them singletons. This CDR3 is 13 amino acids long. Concerning this clone itself: Antigen specificity is unknown.

The chain joins TRBV21-1 to TRBJ2-7; TRBD2, the table's D call, lacks a check against the DNA. TRBV21-1 is deemed a pseudogene. The specimen was PBMCs. The TCR originated in a man aged 25-45 years in good health and CMV-seronegative. Written as DNA, the CDR3 is TGTGCCAGCAGCAGTTCAAGAGCCTACGAGCAGTACTTC. Protein sequence: CASSSSRAYEQYF.